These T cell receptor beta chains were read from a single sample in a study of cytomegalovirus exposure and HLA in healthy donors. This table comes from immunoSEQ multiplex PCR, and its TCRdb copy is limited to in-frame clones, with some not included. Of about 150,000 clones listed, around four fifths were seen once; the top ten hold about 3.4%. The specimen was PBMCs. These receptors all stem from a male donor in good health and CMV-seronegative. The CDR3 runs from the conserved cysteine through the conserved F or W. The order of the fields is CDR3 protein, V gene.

CDR3 protein: CAINDRESGNTIYF; V gene: TRBV10-3
CDR3 protein: CAWTPGTYGYTF; V gene: TRBV30
CDR3 protein: CATSRRQEGTEAFF; V gene: TRBV15
CDR3 protein: CASSASPLAGVDEQYF; V gene: TRBV5-1
CDR3 protein: CASSDSMSAEAFF; V gene: TRBV6-4
CDR3 protein: CAWSVPRVNTEAFF; V gene: TRBV30
CDR3 protein: CASLVTGSGTIYF; V gene: TRBV6-1
CDR3 protein: CASSVGLAGGYNEQFF; V gene: TRBV7-6
CDR3 protein: CASSYSGTASEQFF; V gene: TRBV6-6
CDR3 protein: CASSPQGPTINTEAFF; V gene: TRBV7-3
CDR3 protein: CASSLAASGTGELFF; V gene: TRBV13
CDR3 protein: CASSQPGQTYEQYF; V gene: TRBV5-4
CDR3 protein: CASSPSRGEGTDTQYF; V gene: TRBV7-3
CDR3 protein: CASSRGQGFGEQYF; V gene: TRBV7-9
CDR3 protein: CASSSILVQGSYEQYF; V gene: TRBV19
CDR3 protein: CASSSLAGVDNEQFF; V gene: TRBV27
CDR3 protein: CSASRNTEAFF; V gene: TRBV20-1
CDR3 protein: CASSFATGQGMVQYF; V gene: TRBV27
CDR3 protein: CASSFRQGSYEQYF; V gene: TRBV7-2
CDR3 protein: CASSLENTGELFF; V gene: TRBV6-1
CDR3 protein: CSVEDLQGVGGYTF; V gene: TRBV29-1
CDR3 protein: CSVAGQGDGYTF; V gene: TRBV29-1
CDR3 protein: CASSPYVTSGREQYF; V gene: TRBV18
CDR3 protein: CASSVAPNTEAFF; V gene: TRBV9
CDR3 protein: CASSIGPGSWAFF; V gene: TRBV19
CDR3 protein: CASSLGTGGLDTEAFF; V gene: TRBV5-4
CDR3 protein: CASSSGVPYGYTF; V gene: TRBV28
CDR3 protein: CASSTGLAGGLDTQYF; V gene: TRBV6-4
CDR3 protein: CASSLPAYLTGGVVTEAFF; V gene: TRBV28
CDR3 protein: CASSPGRDQPQHF; V gene: TRBV18
CDR3 protein: CASRPQGYNEQFF; V gene: TRBV6-1
CDR3 protein: CASKGGEGYTF; V gene: TRBV9
CDR3 protein: CSVEFGWGAMNTEAFF; V gene: TRBV29-1
CDR3 protein: CASSPMTNSLAGELFF; V gene: TRBV4-2
CDR3 protein: CATSRGPGTALYEQYF; V gene: TRBV15
CDR3 protein: CASSLDRTLVTDTQYF; V gene: TRBV5-1
CDR3 protein: CASSRTSGRSQHF; V gene: TRBV13
CDR3 protein: CASSVGTAGEKLFF; V gene: TRBV9
CDR3 protein: CASSPDGLEAFF; V gene: TRBV7-9
CDR3 protein: CASSLRTGGSLREKLFF; V gene: TRBV19
CDR3 protein: CARASGRAGEQFF; V gene: TRBV2
CDR3 protein: CASSAPARAGDRNNEQFF; V gene: TRBV19
CDR3 protein: CASSLDRVFQETQYF; V gene: TRBV6-6
CDR3 protein: CASSSGYGYTF; V gene: TRBV6-6
CDR3 protein: CASSYSPEINTEAFF; V gene: TRBV6-5
CDR3 protein: CASSEAPGTGAYEQYF; V gene: TRBV6-1
CDR3 protein: CASSQDKRGTEAFF; V gene: TRBV4-2
CDR3 protein: CSVAAGGSNQLQHF; V gene: TRBV29-1
CDR3 protein: CASSPQQGSNQPQHF; V gene: TRBV6-5
CDR3 protein: CASMRLNTEAFF; V gene: TRBV19
CDR3 protein: CASSERDGMPQHF; V gene: TRBV6-1
CDR3 protein: CASSQGTEAEAFF; V gene: TRBV4-2
CDR3 protein: CASNSGSNQPQHF; V gene: TRBV2
CDR3 protein: CASSPGEEETQYF; V gene: TRBV5-1
CDR3 protein: CSVELAPGTGELFF; V gene: TRBV29-1